This T cell receptor (beta chain) is drawn from a study of blood T cell repertoires in COVID-19. V shed 0 bases and J shed 1 base, with 10 bases lying between them. CDR3 length equals 15 residues. Germline loops: CDR1 SGHRS, CDR2 YFSETQ. Data came from immunoSEQ multiplex PCR; TCRdb stores just in-frame clones and leaves some out. The sample contains 190,000 or so clones, 89% of which appear only once. The chain carries TRBV5-1 and TRBJ1-1; tentative D call: TRBD1 (5 bases). The material sequenced was peripheral blood. The origin of this receptor is a man in his forties with acute or convalescent COVID-19. The CDR3 loop is CASSLGGGENTEAFF. The CDR3 coding sequence is TGCGCCAGCAGCTTGGGTGGGGGGGAGAACACTGAAGCTTTCTTT.